Sequencing of this T cell receptor (beta chain) was carried out in a study of beta chain features in type 1 diabetes. Study-wide context: The examined sorted cells totaled 85 million to 120 million across samples.

The germline CDR1 and CDR2 sequences are SGHNT and YYREEE (reference sequence). V was pared by 0 bases and J by 0 bases, with 7 bases between. The CDR3 runs to 15 residues. This clone was found a few times. What it binds is not known. All of the isolated RNA was reverse transcribed, so expressed TCRB transcripts were sequenced. TCRdb keeps only in-frame clones here, not all; method: immunoSEQ multiplex PCR. The sample records about 640,000 clones, roughly 12% being singletons. Points from the study as a whole: Moderate but significant shortening of TCRB CDR3s was recorded in all four CD4+ subsets from Type 1 diabetes patients.

The source is a man aged 25 to 40 with type 1 diabetes. V usage is TRBV5-4 and J usage is TRBJ2-1, with unresolved D. The material sequenced was naive CD4+ T cells from blood. CDR3 in amino acids: CASSLGSSSYNEQFF. CDR3 DNA: TGTGCCAGCAGCTTGGGGTCGAGCTCCTACAATGAGCAGTTCTTC. The whole variable domain, remainder taken from reference TRBV5-4 and TRBJ2-1, is ETGVTQSPTHLIKTRGQQVTLRCSSQSGHNTVSWYQQALGQGPQFIFQYYREEENGRGNFPPRFSGLQFPNYSSELNVNALELDDSALYLCASSLGSSSYNEQFFGPGTRLTVL.